Many counts were recorded for the clone carrying this TCR beta chain. The antigen remains undetermined. The record originates from a study of neurological immune-mediated disorders. General study results and limits: No CDR3 amino acid sequences recurred among expanded clones across subjects, suggesting private repertoires in all groups. According to phylogenetic grouping, one related-CDR3 cluster, a possible signature, contained the repertoires of 18 of 34 multiple sclerosis patients.

PBMCs numbering 2 million and stored at -80 C yielded the unsorted libraries. The cDNA came from 5'RACE with 10-nucleotide random UMIs. TCRdb reprocessed the 5' RACE reads via MiXCR and lists one record per CDR3 protein. The sample contains fewer than 85,000 distinct CDR3 sequences, about 4.2% of which appear only once. Sequencing was carried out using PBMCs. The sequence was collected from a man aged 30 to 39 with multiple sclerosis.

This chain's CDR3 is CASSLGPNQPQHF. CDR3 nucleotides: TGTGCCAGCAGCTTGGGGCCAAATCAGCCCCAGCATTTT. This sequence joins TRBV7-9 and TRBJ1-5; TRBD1 is a possible D gene (5 bases). CDR1 and CDR2 from the germline V gene are SEHNR and FQNEAQ (reference sequence). The CDR3 sequence is 13 residues long. V lost 3 bases, J lost 4 bases, and 7 bases lay in between.